Listed below are T cell receptor beta chains from one sample, sequenced in a study of technical replicates of blood from a few donors. The assay was immunoSEQ multiplex PCR, and TCRdb's table has in-frame clones only and misses some. The table records about 100,000 clones, around 95% of them present only once. Sequenced: T cells isolated from PBMCs. Receptors originate from a human donor in good health. Both conserved end residues are part of each CDR3. Fields, in order: clone size, D gene, V gene, J gene, CDR3 protein, CDR3 DNA. A D gene is named only where the DNA matches it firmly. Clone size is given for some rows only: seen once, a few or many times, or a class if the clone is expanded.

>NA|TRBD2|TRBV9|TRBJ2-3
CASSVVGSGGLTDTQYF
TGTGCCAGCAGCGTAGTAGGCAGCGGGGGCCTCACAGATACGCAGTATTTT
>NA|TRBD2|TRBV5-1|TRBJ2-1
CASSPGLADNEQFF
TGCGCCAGCAGCCCCGGACTAGCGGACAACGAGCAGTTCTTC
>NA|TRBD2|TRBV27|TRBJ2-1
CASSFLAGVYNEQFF
TGTGCCAGCAGTTTCCTAGCGGGAGTCTACAATGAGCAGTTCTTC
>once|NA|TRBV4-1|TRBJ2-1
CASSQDWQGRDEQFF
TGCGCCAGCAGCCAAGATTGGCAGGGCAGGGATGAGCAGTTCTTC
>NA|NA|TRBV5-4|TRBJ2-1
CASSSPLYGPSYNEQFF
TGTGCCAGCAGCTCCCCACTGTACGGTCCCTCCTACAATGAGCAGTTCTTC
>NA|NA|TRBV2|TRBJ2-6
CASSADTTSGANVLTF
TGTGCCAGCAGTGCCGACACGACCTCTGGGGCCAACGTCCTGACTTTC
>once|TRBD2|TRBV5-6|TRBJ2-1
CASSTSGSSYNEQFF
TGTGCCAGCAGCACCAGCGGGAGCTCCTACAATGAGCAGTTCTTC
>NA|TRBD1|TRBV7-9|TRBJ2-7
CASRGTGPYEQYF
TGTGCCAGCAGAGGGACAGGCCCCTACGAGCAGTACTTC
>NA|TRBD2|TRBV12-5|TRBJ2-2
CASTAWEGLAGAGELFF
TGTGCTAGTACGGCTTGGGAGGGACTAGCGGGTGCCGGGGAGCTGTTTTTT
>NA|NA|TRBV10-3|TRBJ2-1
CAISDIPSGTSRNNEQFF
TGTGCCATCAGTGATATTCCGTCGGGGACTTCCAGAAACAATGAGCAGTTCTTC
>NA|TRBD1|TRBV6-5|TRBJ2-7
CASSFQPTGGFYEQYF
TGTGCCAGCAGTTTTCAACCGACAGGGGGCTTCTACGAGCAGTACTTC
>NA|NA|TRBV27|TRBJ1-1
CASRLGQNTEAFF
TGTGCCAGCAGGCTGGGACAGAACACTGAAGCTTTCTTT
>once|NA|TRBV18|TRBJ1-1
CASSPRYSTLNTEAFF
TGTGCCAGCTCACCACGGTACAGCACCTTGAACACTGAAGCTTTCTTT
>NA|TRBD2|TRBV14|TRBJ2-5
CASSQDRGWLAGEETQYF
TGTGCCAGCAGCCAAGATCGGGGTTGGCTAGCGGGAGAAGAGACCCAGTACTTC
>NA|NA|TRBV2|TRBJ1-6
CASSRTDNSPLHF
TGTGCCAGCAGCCGGACAGACAATTCACCCCTCCACTTT
>NA|TRBD1|TRBV19|TRBJ1-5
CASSGTALPNQPQHF
TGTGCCAGTAGTGGGACAGCCCTCCCGAATCAGCCCCAGCATTTT
>NA|TRBD2|TRBV10-3|TRBJ2-1
CANKSPPGSSGRPYNEQFF
TGTGCCAACAAATCCCCGCCCGGGTCGAGCGGGAGGCCATACAATGAGCAGTTCTTC
>NA|TRBD1|TRBV18|TRBJ1-2
CASSPGRGLHYGYTF
TGTGCCAGCTCACCAGGCAGGGGGCTGCACTATGGCTACACCTTC
>NA|NA|TRBV19|TRBJ2-6
CASSITPTGANVLTF
TGTGCCAGTAGTATAACCCCTACTGGGGCCAACGTCCTGACTTTC
>NA|NA|TRBV27|TRBJ2-5
CASSLAWGHQETQYF
TGTGCCAGCAGTTTAGCTTGGGGGCACCAAGAGACCCAGTACTTC
>NA|NA|TRBV18|TRBJ1-2
CASSAEGGYTF
TGTGCCAGCTCAGCAGAGGGTGGCTACACCTTC
>NA|TRBD1|TRBV5-1|TRBJ2-1
CASSVGQTYNEQFF
TGCGCCAGCAGCGTGGGACAGACTTACAATGAGCAGTTCTTC
>NA|NA|TRBV5-8|TRBJ2-1
CASSLGQRNNEQFF
TGTGCCAGCAGTTTAGGACAGAGGAACAATGAGCAGTTCTTC
>NA|NA|TRBV6-1|TRBJ2-7
CASSEERSRYEQYF
TGTGCCAGCAGTGAGGAACGGAGCCGCTACGAGCAGTACTTC
>NA|TRBD1|TRBV28|TRBJ1-3
CASSFDRATGNTIYF
TGTGCCAGCAGTTTCGACAGGGCAACTGGAAACACCATATATTTT
>once|NA|TRBV10-1|TRBJ2-4
CASSEGTLAKNIQYF
TGCGCCAGCAGTGAGGGGACTCTAGCCAAAAACATTCAGTACTTC
>NA|NA|TRBV29-1|TRBJ2-7
CSVRHESYEQYF
TGCAGCGTGAGACACGAGTCCTACGAGCAGTACTTC
>once|NA|TRBV6-1|TRBJ1-2
CASSDRRDGYTF
TGTGCCAGCAGTGATCGCAGGGATGGCTACACCTTC
>NA|NA|TRBV18|TRBJ1-1
CASSPPVYEAFF
TGTGCCAGCTCACCACCGGTCTATGAAGCTTTCTTT
>NA|NA|TRBV7-9|TRBJ2-3
CASSYSSDTQYF
TGTGCCAGCAGCTATAGTTCGGATACGCAGTATTTT
>NA|NA|TRBV5-1|TRBJ1-1
CASSFQGDWTEAFF
TGCGCCAGCAGTTTTCAAGGGGATTGGACTGAAGCTTTCTTT
>NA|NA|TRBV19|TRBJ1-4
CASSMRVGNEKLFF
TGTGCCAGTAGTATGAGGGTTGGGAATGAAAAACTGTTTTTT
>NA|NA|TRBV30|TRBJ2-7
CAWRITSSYEQYF
TGTGCCTGGAGGATTACTAGCTCCTACGAGCAGTACTTC
>NA|TRBD2|TRBV6-1|TRBJ2-1
CASSDPGLAETYNEQFF
TGTGCCAGCAGTGACCCAGGACTAGCGGAGACCTACAATGAGCAGTTCTTC
>few|TRBD1|TRBV2|TRBJ1-1
CASSERDSKAFF
TGTGCCAGCAGTGAAAGGGACAGCAAAGCTTTCTTT
>NA|NA|TRBV7-9|TRBJ1-1
CASSLEDEDGAFF
TGTGCCAGCAGCTTAGAAGATGAGGATGGAGCTTTCTTT
>NA|NA|TRBV29-1|TRBJ1-1
CSTLGGNTEAFF
TGCAGCACACTCGGAGGGAACACTGAAGCTTTCTTT
>NA|TRBD2|TRBV5-4|TRBJ2-7
CASSLGLAGVSGEQYF
TGTGCCAGCAGCTTGGGACTAGCGGGAGTGTCGGGCGAGCAGTACTTC
>NA|NA|TRBV6-5|TRBJ1-3
CASSYLDSGNTIYF
TGTGCCAGCAGTTACCTAGACTCTGGAAACACCATATATTTT
>NA|NA|TRBV2|TRBJ1-5
CASTPTWTAYQPQHF
TGTGCCAGCACCCCGACCTGGACAGCCTATCAGCCCCAGCATTTT
>NA|NA|TRBV19|TRBJ1-5
CASKEAIGQPQHF
TGTGCCAGTAAGGAGGCGATCGGTCAGCCCCAGCATTTT
>NA|TRBD1|TRBV7-3|TRBJ2-1
CASSSLVSGQGDEQFF
TGTGCCAGCAGCTCCCTGGTGTCGGGACAGGGGGATGAGCAGTTCTTC
>NA|NA|TRBV6-1|TRBJ1-5
CASSDLIQPQHF
TGTGCCAGCAGCGACTTAATTCAGCCCCAGCATTTT
>NA|TRBD1|TRBV5-1|TRBJ2-2
CASSGRTGGPTGELFF
TGCGCCAGCAGCGGGCGGACAGGGGGTCCCACCGGGGAGCTGTTTTTT
>NA|TRBD1|TRBV9|TRBJ1-4
CASSVAEGQGEKLFF
TGTGCCAGCAGCGTAGCCGAGGGACAGGGTGAAAAACTGTTTTTT
>NA|TRBD1|TRBV4-2|TRBJ2-7
CASSRARDSLVEQYF
TGTGCCAGCAGCCGGGCAAGGGACAGTCTCGTCGAGCAGTACTTC